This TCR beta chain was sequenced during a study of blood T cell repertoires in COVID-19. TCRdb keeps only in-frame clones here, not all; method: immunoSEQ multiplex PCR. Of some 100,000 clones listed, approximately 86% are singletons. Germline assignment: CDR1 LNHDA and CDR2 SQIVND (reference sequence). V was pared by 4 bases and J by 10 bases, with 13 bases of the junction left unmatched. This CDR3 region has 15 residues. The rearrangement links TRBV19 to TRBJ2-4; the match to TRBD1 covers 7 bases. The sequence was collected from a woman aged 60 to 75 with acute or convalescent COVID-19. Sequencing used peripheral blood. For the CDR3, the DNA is TGTGCCAGTAGTACCAAAGCATCGACAGGGTGGATTCAGTACTTC. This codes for CASSTKASTGWIQYF.